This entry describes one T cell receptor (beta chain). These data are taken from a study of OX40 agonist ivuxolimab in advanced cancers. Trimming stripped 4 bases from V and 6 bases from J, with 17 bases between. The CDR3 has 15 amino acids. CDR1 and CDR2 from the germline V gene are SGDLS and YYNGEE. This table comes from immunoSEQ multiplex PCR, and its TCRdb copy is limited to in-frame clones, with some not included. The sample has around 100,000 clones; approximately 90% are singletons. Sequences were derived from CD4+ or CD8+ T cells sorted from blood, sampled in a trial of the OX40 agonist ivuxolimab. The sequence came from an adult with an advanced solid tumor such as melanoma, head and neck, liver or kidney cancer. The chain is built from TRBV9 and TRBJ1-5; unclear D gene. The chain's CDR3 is CASSRGGTFSQPQHF. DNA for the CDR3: TGTGCCAGCAGCCGGGGAGGTACCTTTTCTCAGCCCCAGCATTTT.